The 20 T cell receptor beta chains below were found in one sample sequenced in a study of T cell clones after liver transplantation. Here immunoSEQ multiplex PCR was the method, and the copy in TCRdb shows in-frame clones only, minus some. The sample lists tens of thousands of clones; 60% to 75% were seen once. Specimen: CD4+ T cells from blood, collected at the 22-month timepoint. These receptors originate from a human patient who received a liver transplant. Some T cells may have come from the graft donor.

The chain recombines TRBV5-4 with TRBJ2-5, with 9 positions matching TRBD2. Germline CDR1 and CDR2: SGHNT and YYREEE (reference sequence). The CDR3 extends over 15 amino acids. V dropped 4 bases and J dropped 4; count of bases not matched to a gene: 8. The DNA for the CDR3 is TGTGCCAGCAGCCCTCAGCGGGGGGAGAGAGAGACCCAGTACTTC. Amino acid sequence: CASSPQRGERETQYF.

This chain links TRBV21-1 with TRBJ2-7; the DNA was not used to check the table's D call, TRBD1. TRBV21-1 is marked as a pseudogene. This CDR3 has 14 amino acids. CDR3 sequence reads: CASTSTGGAYEQYF. In nucleotides, the CDR3 is TGTGCCAGCACCTCGACAGGGGGCGCCTACGAGCAGTACTTC.

CDR3 sequence reads: CASTPGDVTDTQYF. CDR3 DNA sequence: TGTGCCAGCACTCCGGGGGATGTCACAGATACGCAGTATTTT. The chain links TRBV2 to TRBJ2-3, with D possibly TRBD2 on 6 matching bases. The length of the CDR3 is 14 residues. V shed 7 bases and J shed 2 bases, with 13 bases lying between them. From germline, CDR1 is SNHLY and CDR2 FYNNEI.

There are a few counts of this clone. The J gene is TRBJ1-4, the V gene TRBV27; the D is unclear. The CDR3 has 14 residues. The V end lost 8 bases, the J end lost 4 bases, and 14 bases lay between the germline ends. Germline V gene data show CDR1 as MNHEY and CDR2 as SMNVEV (reference sequence). CDR3 DNA: TGTGCCAGCTCCACCAGACGGAGTAATGAAAAACTGTTTTTT. This translates into CASSTRRSNEKLFF.

This clone has more than one count but fewer than ten. The chain links TRBV27 to TRBJ1-5, with TRBD1 matching over 7 bases. The V segment lost 6 bases and the J segment 6 bases; nucleotides outside the gene matches: 5. Germline values: CDR1 MNHEY, CDR2 SMNVEV (reference sequence). The CDR3 is made up of 13 amino acids. CDR3 in amino acids: CASRLDRAQPQHF. The DNA for the CDR3 is TGTGCCAGCAGATTAGACAGGGCTCAGCCCCAGCATTTT.

This clone has just a few counts. The chain carries TRBV7-2 and TRBJ2-7; 9 nucleotides align to TRBD1. V trimming: 4 bases; J trimming: 5 bases; junction bases outside the gene matches: 9. The germline gives CDR1 SGHTA, CDR2 FQGNSA. CDR3 size: 15 residues. The CDR3 loop is CASSSSGQGYDEQYF. The CDR3 nucleotides read TGTGCCAGCAGCTCCTCGGGACAGGGTTACGACGAGCAGTACTTC.

The J gene is TRBJ1-5, the V gene TRBV19; no reliable D call. The germline CDR1 and CDR2 sequences are LNHDA and SQIVND (reference sequence). V was shortened by 4 bases and J by 9 bases, with 10 bases between the two germline ends. This CDR3 is 12 amino acids long. The CDR3 loop is CASSKAGRPQHF. DNA for the CDR3: TGTGCCAGTAGTAAAGCGGGGAGGCCCCAGCATTTT.

The chain recombines TRBV5-3 with TRBJ2-1, with D tentatively TRBD1 (5 bases). TRBV5-3 is recorded as an ORF, its role being uncertain. Trimming took off 4 bases at V and 5 bases at J, with 16 bases between the two ends. The CDR3 is 15 amino acids. The CDR3 nucleotides are TGTGCCAGAAGCGCGGAGTTTAGGACAAACAATGAGCAGTTCTTC. It is translated as CARSAEFRTNNEQFF.

J is TRBJ2-7 and V is TRBV21-1; TRBD2 is the table's D call, not checked against the DNA. TRBV21-1 is assigned pseudogene status. The CDR3 is 15 residues long. In DNA form, the CDR3 reads TGTGCCAGCAGCAAAAAAGGGGAGGGGGCCTACGAGCAGTACTTC. This codes for CASSKKGEGAYEQYF.

The chain links TRBV2 to TRBJ2-1; perhaps TRBD1 as D (6 bases). Per germline, CDR1 SNHLY and CDR2 FYNNEI. Trimming took off 6 bases at V and 5 bases at J, with 11 bases between the two ends. This CDR3 spans 13 amino acids. The CDR3, as DNA: TGTGCCAGCAGGGTTGGACAGAACAATGAGCAGTTCTTC. Encoded protein: CASRVGQNNEQFF.

The chain couples TRBV5-4 to TRBJ2-1; no clear D gene. V was trimmed by 0 bases and J by 0 bases, leaving 10 bases between them. Germline V gives CDR1 SGHNT, CDR2 YYREEE (reference sequence). The CDR3 has 16 residues. In DNA, the CDR3 is TGTGCCAGCAGCTTGGGACGGGCAACCTCCTACAATGAGCAGTTCTTC. Amino acids: CASSLGRATSYNEQFF.

V gene TRBV30 combines with J gene TRBJ1-6; TRBD1 aligns across 9 bases. V dropped 1 base and J dropped 8; count of bases not matched to a gene: 3. This CDR3 has 14 amino acids. The V gene's germline CDR1 is GTSNPN and CDR2 SVGIG (reference sequence). The CDR3 nucleotides read TGTGCCTGGAGTGAGGGACAGGGAGATTCACCCCTCCACTTT. Residues: CAWSEGQGDSPLHF.

This clone has a count of ten or more. The genes are TRBV13 and TRBJ1-6; weak D call: TRBD1 (5 bases). The CDR3 sequence is 16 residues long. Trimming removed 5 bases at V and 9 bases at J, with 20 bases between. Germline values: CDR1 PRHDT, CDR2 FYEKMQ (reference sequence). The CDR3 region is CASSNTQGIIGSPLHF. The CDR3 DNA is TGTGCCAGCAGCAACACGCAGGGAATTATCGGTTCACCCCTCCACTTT.

This clone was seen once. The chain uses TRBV27 and TRBJ1-2; D gene ambiguous. Germline V gene lookup returns CDR1 MNHEY and CDR2 SMNVEV (reference sequence). The CDR3 length is 13 residues. V was shortened by 2 bases and J by 9 bases, with 13 bases between the two germline ends. The CDR3 here is CASSLIPGVSYTF. Written as DNA, the CDR3 is TGTGCCAGCAGTTTAATCCCGGGAGTCAGCTACACCTTC.

The chain recombines TRBV5-6 with TRBJ1-3; D might be TRBD1 (5 bases). Trimming removed 4 bases at V and 0 bases at J, with 11 bases between. The germline V gene has CDR1 SGHDT and CDR2 YYEEEE. This CDR3 contains 15 residues. In nucleotides, the CDR3 is TGTGCCAGCAGCGGGGACGGCGACTCTGGAAACACCATATATTTT. It specifies CASSGDGDSGNTIYF.

V is TRBV5-1 and J is TRBJ2-5; D is possibly TRBD2 (6 bases). The CDR3 extends over 16 amino acids. The V end lost 0 bases, the J end lost 0 bases, and 12 bases lay between the germline ends. The germline CDR1 and CDR2 sequences are SGHRS and YFSETQ. CDR3 sequence reads: CASSLVGGQYQETQYF. The CDR3 nucleotides are TGCGCCAGCAGCTTGGTCGGGGGTCAGTACCAAGAGACCCAGTACTTC.

J is TRBJ2-3 and V is TRBV5-6; D perhaps matches TRBD1 (6 bases). Germline-derived CDR1 and CDR2 are SGHDT and YYEEEE. This CDR3 spans 15 amino acids. V was cut by 2 bases and J by 6 bases, with 16 bases left in between. CDR3: CASSLGGSDSDTQYF. In nucleotides, the CDR3 is TGTGCCAGCAGCTTAGGGGGATCAGATTCGGATACGCAGTATTTT.

This clone was observed once. The chain joins TRBV5-8 to TRBJ2-7; 7 nucleotides match TRBD2. CDR3 length: 13 amino acids. Germline lookup yields CDR1 SGHTS and CDR2 YDEGEE. V lost 5 bases, J lost 7 bases, and 9 bases stayed unmatched. CDR3 loop: CASSPGGIFEQYF. In DNA, the CDR3 is TGTGCCAGCAGTCCCGGGGGGATTTTTGAGCAGTACTTC.

The rearrangement joins TRBV2 to TRBJ2-3; TRBD2 aligns across 7 bases. Trimming cost V 4 bases and J 2 bases; bases outside gene matches: 6. Per germline, CDR1 SNHLY and CDR2 FYNNEI. The CDR3 covers 15 residues. The CDR3 loop reads CASSAAGLDTDTQYF. Written as DNA, the CDR3 is TGTGCCAGCAGTGCAGCGGGACTTGACACAGATACGCAGTATTTT.

This clone was counted many times. The junction does not match germline at one end; this may be a read error. The CDR3 protein is CASSQAGGQAFF. The DNA of the CDR3 is TGTGCTAGCAGTCAGGCAGGGGGCCAGGCTTTCTTT. This rearrangement joins TRBV7-7 to TRBJ1-1; TRBD1 agrees at 8 bases. This CDR3 is built from 12 residues. Per the germline V gene, CDR1 is SSHAT and CDR2 is FNYEAQ (reference sequence).